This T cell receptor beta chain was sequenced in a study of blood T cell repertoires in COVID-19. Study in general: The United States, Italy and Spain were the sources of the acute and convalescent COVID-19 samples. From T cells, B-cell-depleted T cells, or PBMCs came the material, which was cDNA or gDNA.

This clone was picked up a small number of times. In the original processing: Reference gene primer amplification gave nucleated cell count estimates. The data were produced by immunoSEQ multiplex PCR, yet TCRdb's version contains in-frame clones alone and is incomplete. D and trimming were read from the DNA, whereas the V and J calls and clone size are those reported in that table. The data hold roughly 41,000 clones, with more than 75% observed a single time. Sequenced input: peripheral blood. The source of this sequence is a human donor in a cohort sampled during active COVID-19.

CDR3 in amino acids: CASSAQGDSNQPQHF. CDR3 bases: TGTGCCAGCAGCGCACAGGGTGATAGCAATCAGCCCCAGCATTTT. The chain has TRBV7-6 and TRBJ1-5, with D perhaps matching TRBD1 (6 bases). The CDR3 covers 15 residues. The germline V and J ends were trimmed by 5 bases and 0 bases, with 11 bases remaining between them. Germline V lookup: CDR1 SGHVS, CDR2 FNYEAQ. The whole variable domain, remainder taken from reference TRBV7-6 and TRBJ1-5, is GAGVSQSPRYKVTKRGQDVALRCDPISGHVSLYWYRQALGQGPEFLTYFNYEAQQDKSGLPNDRFSAERPEGSISTLTIQRTEQRDSAMYRCASSAQGDSNQPQHFGDGTRLSIL.